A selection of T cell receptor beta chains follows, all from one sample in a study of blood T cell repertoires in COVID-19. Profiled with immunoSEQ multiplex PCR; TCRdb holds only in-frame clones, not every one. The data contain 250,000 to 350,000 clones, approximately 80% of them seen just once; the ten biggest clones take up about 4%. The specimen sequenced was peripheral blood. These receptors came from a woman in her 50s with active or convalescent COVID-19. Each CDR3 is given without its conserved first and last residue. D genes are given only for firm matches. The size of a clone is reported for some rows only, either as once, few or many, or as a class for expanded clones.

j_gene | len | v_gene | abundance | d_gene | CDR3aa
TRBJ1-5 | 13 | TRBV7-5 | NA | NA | VRSLAGQGHQPQH
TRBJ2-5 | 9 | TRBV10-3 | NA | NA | ATFYDETQY
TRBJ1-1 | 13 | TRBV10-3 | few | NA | AAARGPRADTEAF
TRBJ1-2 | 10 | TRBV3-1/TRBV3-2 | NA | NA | ASSQRAGGYT
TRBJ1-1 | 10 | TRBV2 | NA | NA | ASSLGGRGAF
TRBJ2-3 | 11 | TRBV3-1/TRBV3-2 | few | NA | ASSRDMGYTQY
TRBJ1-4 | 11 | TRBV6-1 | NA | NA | ASSDRGYKKLF
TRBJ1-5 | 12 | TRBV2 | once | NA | ASNGPGENQPQH
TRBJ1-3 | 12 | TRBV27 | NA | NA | ASRGSVSGNTIY
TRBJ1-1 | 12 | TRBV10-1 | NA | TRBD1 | ASSGQGANTEAF
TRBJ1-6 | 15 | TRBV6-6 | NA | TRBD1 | ASSRPPWDREHSPLH
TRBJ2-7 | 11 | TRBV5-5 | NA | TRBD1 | ASSSGTGDEQY
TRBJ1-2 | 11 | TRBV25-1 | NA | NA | ASSGRADYGYT
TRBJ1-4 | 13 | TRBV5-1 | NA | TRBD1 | ASSLAGGVGEKLF
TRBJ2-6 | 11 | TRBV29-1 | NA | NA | SVGQSGANVLT
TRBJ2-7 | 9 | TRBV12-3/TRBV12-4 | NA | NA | ASSRGYEQY
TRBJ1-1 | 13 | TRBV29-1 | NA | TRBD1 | SVEGGTGLNTEAF
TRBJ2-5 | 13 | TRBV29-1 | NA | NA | SVENPLRGRETQY
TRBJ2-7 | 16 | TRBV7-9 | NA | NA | ASSPREGALGRLDEQY
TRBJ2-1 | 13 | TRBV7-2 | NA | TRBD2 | ASSLAGGAHNEQF
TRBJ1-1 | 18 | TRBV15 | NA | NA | ATSREEAAQLRQGWTEAF
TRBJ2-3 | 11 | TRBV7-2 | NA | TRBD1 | ASSFNRGNTQY
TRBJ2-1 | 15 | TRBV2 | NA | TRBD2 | ASSEVLGLAGGNEQF
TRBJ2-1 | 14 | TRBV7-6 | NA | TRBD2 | ASSHDIAGDDNEQF
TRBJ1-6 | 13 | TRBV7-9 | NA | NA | ASSLGQVPYSPLH
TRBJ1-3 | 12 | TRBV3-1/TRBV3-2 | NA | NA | ASSDFSSGNTIY
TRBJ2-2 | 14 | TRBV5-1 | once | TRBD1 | ASSPNRGMSTGELF
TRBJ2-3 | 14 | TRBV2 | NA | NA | ASSFPRGGRTDTQY
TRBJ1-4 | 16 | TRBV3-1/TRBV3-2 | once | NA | ASSTQGSWGIENEKLF
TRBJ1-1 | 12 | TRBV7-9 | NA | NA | ASSLRGSSTEAF
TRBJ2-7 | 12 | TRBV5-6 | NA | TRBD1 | ASSLGQSSYEQY
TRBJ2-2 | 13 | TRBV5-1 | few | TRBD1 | ASKEGQANTGELF
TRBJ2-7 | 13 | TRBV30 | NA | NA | AWRPQGRVGYEQY
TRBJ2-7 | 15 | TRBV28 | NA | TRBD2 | ASSQIRLAGGAYEQY
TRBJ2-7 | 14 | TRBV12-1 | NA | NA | ASSFAHVGRTYEQY
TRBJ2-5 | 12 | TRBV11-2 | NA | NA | ASSFMQSQETQY
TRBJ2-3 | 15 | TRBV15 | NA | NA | ATSRDRLSAITDTQY
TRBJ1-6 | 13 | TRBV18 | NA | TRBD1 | ASSLQGPSNSPLH
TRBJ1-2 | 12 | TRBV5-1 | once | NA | ASSLAGQNYGYT
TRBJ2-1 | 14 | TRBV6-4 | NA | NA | ASSERSDVAYNEQF
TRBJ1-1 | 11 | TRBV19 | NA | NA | ASNVGGNTEAF
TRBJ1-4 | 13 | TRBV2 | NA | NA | ASSVDRLTNEKLF
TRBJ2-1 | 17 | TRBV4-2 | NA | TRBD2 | ASSQGPLLGLATYNEQF
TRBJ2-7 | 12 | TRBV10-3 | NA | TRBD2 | AISEGTSGYEQY
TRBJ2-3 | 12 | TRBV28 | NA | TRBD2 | ASSLLAGSGTQY
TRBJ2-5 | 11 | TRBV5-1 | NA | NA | ASSLTRTETQY
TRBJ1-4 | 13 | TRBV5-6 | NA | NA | ASSSVSGGNEKLF
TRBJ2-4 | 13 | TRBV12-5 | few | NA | ASGLPLGSRNIQY
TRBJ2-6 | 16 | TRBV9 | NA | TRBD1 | ASSWLGTVTSGANVLT
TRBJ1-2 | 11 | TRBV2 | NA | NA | ASSAEFNYGYT
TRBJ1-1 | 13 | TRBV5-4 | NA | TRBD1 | ASSSEQGASTEAF
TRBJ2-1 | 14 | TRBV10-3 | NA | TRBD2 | AISEGLAGDRNEQF
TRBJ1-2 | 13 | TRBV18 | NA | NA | ASSPRGGETYGYT
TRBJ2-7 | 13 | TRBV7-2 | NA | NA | ASSFNAGGVYEQY
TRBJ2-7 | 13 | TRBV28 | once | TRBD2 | ASTFPASGGYEQY
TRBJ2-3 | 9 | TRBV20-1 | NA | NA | SANREDTQY
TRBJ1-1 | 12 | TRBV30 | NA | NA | AWSVQGVNTEAF
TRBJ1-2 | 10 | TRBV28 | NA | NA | ASSLVGGGYT
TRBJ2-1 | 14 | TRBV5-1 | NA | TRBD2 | ASSRRSGSSYNEQF
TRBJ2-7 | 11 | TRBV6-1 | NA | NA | ASSEGGSYEQY